The TCR beta chain described here comes from a study of regulatory T cells in long-lasting Graves disease. Findings of the study overall: Limited samples may have lowered accuracy.

Time point of the sample: newly diagnosed GD, antithyroid drugs for less than 3 months. From PBMCs, RNA was extracted and then used to make the TCR library. In its sample, this clonotype was seen a few times. The antigen is not known. Combining iRepertoire HTBI primers with Arm-PCR of CDR3 regions, the authors built TCR beta libraries. As originally analysed: Identified across the samples were 55 to 75 TRBV segments and about 15 TRBJ segments. TCRdb re-analysed the multiplex PCR reads in MiXCR, keeping a single row per CDR3 protein. The V and J calls reflect TCRdb's pipeline rather than the authors' work. The data hold 380,000 or so distinct CDR3 sequences, with 15% to 20% observed a single time. CDR1 and CDR2 from the germline V gene are SQVTM and ANQGSEA. Trimming took off 7 bases at V and 0 bases at J, with 9 bases between the two ends. The CDR3 covers 12 residues. These data also featured in a second study, about T cells in Graves' hyperthyroidism and ophthalmopathy. That report notes: The authors' 13 V-J model separated ophthalmopathy from stable hyperthyroidism. Model predictions of ophthalmopathy came a median about six months before onset.

This sequence joins TRBV29-1 and TRBJ1-1; the D is unclear. The input for sequencing was peripheral blood mononuclear cells (PBMCs), taken at new diagnosis, from a patient treated with antithyroid drugs. This TCR derives from a woman between 18 and 29 years old with Graves disease. DNA for the CDR3: TGCAGCGCTGGGTCCATGAACACTGAAGCTTTCTTT. Protein sequence: CSAGSMNTEAFF.